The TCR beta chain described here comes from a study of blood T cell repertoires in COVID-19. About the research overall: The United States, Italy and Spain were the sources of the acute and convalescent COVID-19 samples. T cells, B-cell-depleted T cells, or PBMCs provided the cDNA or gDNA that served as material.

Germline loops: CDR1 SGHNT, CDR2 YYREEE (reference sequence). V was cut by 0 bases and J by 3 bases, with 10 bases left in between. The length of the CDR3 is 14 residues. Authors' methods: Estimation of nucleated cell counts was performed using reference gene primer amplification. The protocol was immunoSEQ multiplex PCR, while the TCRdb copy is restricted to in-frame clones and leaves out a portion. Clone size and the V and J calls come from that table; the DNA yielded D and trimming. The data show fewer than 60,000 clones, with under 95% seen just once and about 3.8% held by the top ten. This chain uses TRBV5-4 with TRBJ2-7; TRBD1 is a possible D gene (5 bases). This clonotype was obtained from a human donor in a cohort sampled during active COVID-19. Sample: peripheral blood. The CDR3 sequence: CASSLDQGRYEQYF. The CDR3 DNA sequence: TGTGCCAGCAGCTTGGACCAGGGTCGCTACGAGCAGTACTTC. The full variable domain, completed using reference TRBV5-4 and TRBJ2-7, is ETGVTQSPTHLIKTRGQQVTLRCSSQSGHNTVSWYQQALGQGPQFIFQYYREEENGRGNFPPRFSGLQFPNYSSELNVNALELDDSALYLCASSLDQGRYEQYFGPGTRLTVT.